These T cell receptor beta chains were read from a single sample in a study of blood T cells in healthy people across ages. TCRdb passed the 5' RACE reads through MiXCR, listing each CDR3 protein once. This sample yields 700,000 or so distinct CDR3 sequences, of which 22% are seen a single time; about 22% belongs to the top ten. The sample consisted of blood. These receptors all come from a man in his 70s in good health. Both conserved end residues are part of each CDR3. D genes are given only for firm matches. The listing skips clone size in some rows; elsewhere it reads once, few, many or a size class.

>TRBD2|TRBJ2-3|NA|TRBV6-2/TRBV6-3
TGTGCCAGCAGTTCCAGCGGGAAATCAGATACGCAGTATTTT
CASSSSGKSDTQYF
>NA|TRBJ2-1|NA|TRBV19
TGTGCCAGTAGTATTCAAGCAGCCTCCTACAATGAGCAGTTCTTC
CASSIQAASYNEQFF
>NA|TRBJ1-1|NA|TRBV5-1
TGCGCCAGCAGCTTGGGGCCCGGGAACACTGAAGCTTTCTTT
CASSLGPGNTEAFF
>TRBD2|TRBJ2-1|few|TRBV12-3/TRBV12-4
TGTGCCAGCAGATATAGCGGGGGCAATGAGCAGTTCTTC
CASRYSGGNEQFF
>NA|TRBJ2-7|NA|TRBV5-1
TGCGCCAGCAGCTTGGAACTAGAAACCTACGAGCAGTACTTC
CASSLELETYEQYF
>NA|TRBJ2-3|few|TRBV2
TGTGCCAGCAGTGAATCTCAGACCACAGATACGCAGTATTTT
CASSESQTTDTQYF
>NA|TRBJ2-1|NA|TRBV2
TGTGCCAGCAGTGGAGAGGGGGGATTTACTAATGAGCAGTTCTTC
CASSGEGGFTNEQFF
>NA|TRBJ1-2|NA|TRBV6-5
TGTGCCAGCAGTTACCAGCGTGCCCGCTATGGCTACACCTTC
CASSYQRARYGYTF
>NA|TRBJ1-1|NA|TRBV4-3
TGCGCCAGCAGCCAAGAGGGCAGGGGAGTGGCTGAAGCTTTCTTT
CASSQEGRGVAEAFF
>NA|TRBJ2-3|few|TRBV7-6
TGTGCCAGCAGCGAAGGTGGCAGAAGCACAGATACGCAGTATTTT
CASSEGGRSTDTQYF
>NA|TRBJ2-3|NA|TRBV12-3/TRBV12-4
TGTGCCAGCACCCCGGGTGGGAGGAGTAGAGATACGCAGTATTTT
CASTPGGRSRDTQYF
>NA|TRBJ2-3|few|TRBV12-3/TRBV12-4
TGTGCCAGCAGTTTGGGGCTCGGGAACACAGATACGCAGTATTTT
CASSLGLGNTDTQYF
>NA|TRBJ2-3|few|TRBV9
TGTGCCAGTGGTGTCCCAAGCACAGATACGCAGTATTTT
CASGVPSTDTQYF
>NA|TRBJ2-3|few|TRBV24-1
TGTGCCACCAGTGCGTGGGGCACAGATACGCAGTATTTT
CATSAWGTDTQYF
>TRBD1|TRBJ1-2|NA|TRBV29-1
TGCAGCGTTGACCCGGGACAGGGGGACTATGGCTACACCTTC
CSVDPGQGDYGYTF
>NA|TRBJ2-7|NA|TRBV4-2
TGTGCCAGCAGCCAAGATGGGGGCCCGAGCTCCTACGAGCAGTACTTC
CASSQDGGPSSYEQYF
>NA|TRBJ2-6|many|TRBV5-4
TGTGCCGCCAGCAGTTTAGACAGTGTTCTCTCTGGGGCCAACGTCCTGACTTTC
CAASSLDSVLSGANVLTF
>NA|TRBJ2-4|NA|TRBV18
TGTGCCAGCTCACCGGACAGTAACGAAAACATTCAGTACTTC
CASSPDSNENIQYF
>NA|TRBJ2-7|NA|TRBV29-1
TGCAGCGTGAAGGATCCTGGGGAGCAGTACTTC
CSVKDPGEQYF
>TRBD1|TRBJ1-1|few|TRBV29-1
TGCAGCGTTGCCTCAGGGGGGAACACTGAAGCTTTCTTT
CSVASGGNTEAFF
>NA|TRBJ1-2|few|TRBV30
TGTGCCTGGAGTGTCGCCGGCGGGGGCTATGGCTACACCTTC
CAWSVAGGGYGYTF
>TRBD2|TRBJ2-3|NA|TRBV7-2
TGTGCCAGCAGCTTTACCACAGCGGGAGTGGCAGATACGCAGTATTTT
CASSFTTAGVADTQYF
>NA|TRBJ2-2|few|TRBV27
TGTGCCAGCAGGGGGTCCCCCGGCAGGGGCAACACCGGGGAGCTGTTTTTT
CASRGSPGRGNTGELFF
>NA|TRBJ1-2|few|TRBV5-1
TGCGCTAGCAGCTTCGATGGCAGGGATTTCATCTATGGCTACACCTTC
CASSFDGRDFIYGYTF
>NA|TRBJ1-3|NA|TRBV7-9
TGTGCCAGCAGCTTACCGGGAGAGGCTGGAAACACCATATATTTT
CASSLPGEAGNTIYF
>TRBD1|TRBJ2-4|NA|TRBV7-8
TGTGCCAGCAGCTTAGAAGTGGACAGGGGGCGCAAAAACATTCAGTACTTC
CASSLEVDRGRKNIQYF
>TRBD1|TRBJ2-1|NA|TRBV9
TGTGCCAGCAGCGGCCGGACAGGCCGGGTAGACAATGAGCAGTTCTTC
CASSGRTGRVDNEQFF
>NA|TRBJ2-4|NA|TRBV12-3/TRBV12-4
TGTGCCAGCAGCCGACGGGGGAACATTCAGTACTTC
CASSRRGNIQYF
>NA|TRBJ2-2|few|TRBV7-9
TGTGCCAGCAGCGTGGGGGCGAACACCGGGGAGCTGTTTTTT
CASSVGANTGELFF
>NA|TRBJ2-3|few|TRBV5-5
TGTGCCAGCAGCACGGTCAGGGATACGCAGTATTTT
CASSTVRDTQYF
>NA|TRBJ1-1|few|TRBV6-6
TGTGCCGGCAGTTACGAGGGAAACACTGAAGCTTTCTTT
CAGSYEGNTEAFF